Below are 27 T cell receptor beta chains sequenced from a single sample in a study of cytomegalovirus exposure and HLA in healthy donors (dated by TCRdb to the late 2010s). Libraries came from the immunoSEQ multiplex PCR assay. A mixture of 60 forward primers for TCR Vbeta segments and 13 reverse primers for TCR Jbeta segments was used in the multiplex PCR. This immuneACCESS table, as held by TCRdb, lists in-frame sequences with V and J called but not all clones. Of the missing ones, under half trace to an unresolved V gene in checked studies; the others have no known cause. The sample table holds 110,000 to 150,000 clones, of which around 70% were seen once. The top ten hold roughly 2% of the sample. Sequenced material: PBMCs. The receptors shown here come from a woman aged 60-75 years in good health and CMV-seropositive.

The rearrangement links TRBV18 to TRBJ2-1, with a weak D call TRBD1 (5 bases). The CDR3 is 15 amino acids. CDR1 is KGHSH, CDR2 LQKENI, per germline. V lost 3 bases to trimming and J lost 4 bases, with 13 bases between them. CDR3 region: CASSPGIGAYNEQFF. The CDR3 nucleotides read TGTGCCAGCTCACCCGGCATAGGGGCATACAATGAGCAGTTCTTC.

The V gene is TRBV19, the J gene TRBJ1-2; D call uncertain. Germline V lookup: CDR1 LNHDA, CDR2 SQIVND (reference sequence). The CDR3 is 13 residues long. Trimming left V 3 bases short and J 3 bases short, with 8 bases between. For the CDR3, the DNA is TGTGCCAGTAGTATCAGAGGATACTATGGCTACACCTTC. Translating gives CASSIRGYYGYTF.

The chain is built from TRBV6-5 and TRBJ2-7, with D hard to call. This CDR3 spans 13 amino acids. Germline V gene lookup returns CDR1 MNHEY and CDR2 SVGAGI. The V gene lost 2 bases and the J gene lost 4 bases, with 9 bases spanning the gap. The CDR3 loop is CASSYTPGYEQYF. The CDR3 nucleotides read TGTGCCAGCAGTTACACCCCCGGGTACGAGCAGTACTTC.

This clone has a single count. The chain recombines TRBV5-6 with TRBJ1-1; D is unclear. The CDR3 is made up of 14 amino acids. V shed 2 bases and J shed 4 bases, with 12 bases lying between them. Looked up from germline, CDR1 is SGHDT and CDR2 is YYEEEE. The CDR3 nucleotides are TGTGCCAGCAGCTTTGTCAGTAATTTCACTGAAGCTTTCTTT. Its protein product is CASSFVSNFTEAFF.

This chain joins TRBV6-5 and TRBJ2-1; D remains unclear. CDR1 and CDR2 from the germline V gene are MNHEY and SVGAGI. There are 15 residues in the CDR3. V lost 6 bases, J lost 3 bases, and 15 bases lay in between. The CDR3 coding sequence is TGTGCCAGCAGCAAGACTCTTACGGTCTACAATGAGCAGTTCTTC. Its translation is CASSKTLTVYNEQFF.

The chain joins TRBV10-3 to TRBJ2-7; D remains ambiguous. CDR1 and CDR2 from the germline V gene are ENHRY and SYGVKD. V shed 3 bases and J shed 7 bases, with 10 bases lying between them. The CDR3 is 12 residues long. The CDR3 is CAISDLSFEQYF. The CDR3 DNA is TGTGCCATCAGTGATTTATCGTTTGAGCAGTACTTC.

This clone was picked up a small number of times. V usage is TRBV13 and J usage is TRBJ2-5; D remains unclear. Germline V gene data show CDR1 as PRHDT and CDR2 as FYEKMQ (reference sequence). V was pared by 2 bases and J by 5 bases, with 9 bases between. The CDR3 sequence is 13 residues long. CDR3 DNA: TGTGCCAGCAGCTTAACTGCCCGGGAGACCCAGTACTTC. This translates into CASSLTARETQYF.

V is TRBV5-1 and J is TRBJ1-1; D possibly corresponds to TRBD1 (6 bases). The CDR3 extends over 11 amino acids. V gave up 4 bases and J gave up 5 bases, with 6 bases separating them. Germline V gene data show CDR1 as SGHRS and CDR2 as YFSETQ. CDR3 residues: CASSGTTEAFF. As DNA, the CDR3 is TGCGCCAGCAGCGGGACAACTGAAGCTTTCTTT.

The rearrangement uses TRBV7-2 and TRBJ2-5; D uncertain. The germline V gene encodes CDR1 SGHTA and CDR2 FQGNSA. This CDR3 has 14 amino acids. V was clipped by 3 bases and J by 0 bases, with 8 bases between them. The CDR3 nucleotides read TGTGCCAGCAGCTTTCTAAATAACCAAGAGACCCAGTACTTC. Its protein is CASSFLNNQETQYF.

Concerning this clone: One end of the junction is discordant with germline, which a read error may explain. CDR3 residues: CASSPRGEDYGYTF. CDR3 coding DNA: TGTGCCAGCTCCCCACGGGGGGAGGACTATGGCTACACCTTC. The chain combines TRBV18 with TRBJ1-2; D is perhaps TRBD1 (5 bases). This CDR3 is built from 14 residues. Looked up from germline, CDR1 is KGHSH and CDR2 is LQKENI.

A word on this clone: Its ends do not fully match the called genes, so a read error is possible. J is TRBJ2-4 and V is TRBV5-8; D may be TRBD1 (5 bases). This CDR3 has 13 residues. The germline V gene encodes CDR1 SGHTS and CDR2 YDEGEE. CDR3 protein: CASSLDRQGHPTF. The CDR3 bases are TGTGCCAGCAGCTTGGATCGTCAGGGCCACCCCACCTTC.

This sequence joins TRBV7-8 and TRBJ1-1; possible D gene TRBD1, 5 bases. V lost 0 bases and J 5 bases, leaving 16 bases between the germline ends. Germline-derived CDR1 and CDR2 are SGHVS and FQNEAQ. The CDR3 sequence is 16 residues long. The CDR3 nucleotides read TGTGCCAGCAGCTTAGCCACGAAAACGGGGGGGACTGAAGCTTTCTTT. As protein: CASSLATKTGGTEAFF.

The gene calls are TRBV6-1 and TRBJ2-4; possibly TRBD2 for D (7 bases). Germline V lookup: CDR1 MNHNS, CDR2 SASEGT. V was clipped by 4 bases and J by 6 bases, with 10 bases between them. The CDR3 runs to 13 residues. The CDR3 DNA reads as TGTGCCAGCAGTGGGGAGGGGGGAAACATTCAGTACTTC. This sequence encodes CASSGEGGNIQYF.

This clone was counted a few times. V usage is TRBV6-6 and J usage is TRBJ1-1; D is unresolved. This CDR3 spans 15 amino acids. V lost 5 bases and J lost 5, with 18 bases in between. Germline V gives CDR1 MNHNY, CDR2 SVGAGI (reference sequence). CDR3 DNA sequence: TGTGCCAGCAGTCCCGGAGGGTTAGGGTTGACTGAAGCTTTCTTT. This codes for CASSPGGLGLTEAFF.

This clone was counted only a few times. The rearrangement joins TRBV4-1 to TRBJ2-7; D possibly corresponds to TRBD2 (5 bases). The V end was cut by 1 base, the J end by 3 bases, with 10 bases between. The CDR3 totals 14 residues. Germline V gene data show CDR1 as MGHRA and CDR2 as YSYEKL. The DNA for the CDR3 is TGCGCCAGCAGCCAAGGGAACGGGAACTACGAGCAGTACTTC. Amino acids: CASSQGNGNYEQYF.

The chain is built from TRBV29-1 and TRBJ2-5, with 10 bases fitting TRBD2. Germline trimming cut 3 bases from V and 4 bases from J; bases unmatched to any gene: 11. CDR1 and CDR2 (germline): SQVTM, ANQGSEA. The CDR3 is 16 residues long. CDR3: CSVELPLAGVSETQYF. CDR3 bases: TGCAGCGTTGAGCTACCCCTAGCGGGAGTATCAGAGACCCAGTACTTC.

This clone was seen only once. This chain uses TRBV7-6 with TRBJ1-1, with TRBD1 as a possible D gene (5 bases). This CDR3 region has 14 residues. Trimming left V 1 base short and J 1 base short, with 7 bases between. Germline CDR1 SGHVS, CDR2 FNYEAQ. The CDR3 spells CASSLGTPNTEAFF. CDR3 nucleotides: TGTGCCAGCAGCTTAGGGACACCGAACACTGAAGCTTTCTTT. Looking up the rest from reference TRBV7-6 and TRBJ1-1 gives the full variable domain: GAGVSQSPRYKVTKRGQDVALRCDPISGHVSLYWYRQALGQGPEFLTYFNYEAQQDKSGLPNDRFSAERPEGSISTLTIQRTEQRDSAMYRCASSLGTPNTEAFFGQGTRLTVV.

The chain has TRBV5-6 and TRBJ1-2, with 9 bases matching TRBD1. The germline V gene encodes CDR1 SGHDT and CDR2 YYEEEE. This CDR3 region has 15 residues. The ends lost 4 bases at V and 4 bases at J; junction bases unmatched: 8. CDR3 in amino acids: CASSQQGASSYGYTF. CDR3 sequence (DNA): TGTGCCAGCAGCCAACAGGGGGCTAGTAGCTATGGCTACACCTTC.

V usage is TRBV25-1 and J usage is TRBJ1-4; 7 nucleotides align to TRBD1. The length of the CDR3 is 16 residues. With 1 base clipped from V and 4 bases from J, the junction kept 6 bases outside the gene matches. From germline, CDR1 is MGHDK and CDR2 SYGVNS. CDR3 DNA: TGTGCCAGCAGTGAATTGAAGGGACAGTTTAATGAAAAACTGTTTTTT. Protein product: CASSELKGQFNEKLFF.

The V call is TRBV28, the J call TRBJ2-1; maybe TRBD2 (5 bases). The CDR3 has 16 amino acids. V lost 7 bases, J lost 7 bases, and 23 bases lay in between. In germline, CDR1 is MDHEN, CDR2 SYDVKM. CDR3 protein: CASIPPLSEPWNEQFF. The CDR3 bases are TGTGCCAGCATCCCCCCCCTTAGCGAGCCTTGGAATGAGCAGTTCTTC. The full variable domain, completed using reference TRBV28 and TRBJ2-1, is DVKVTQSSRYLVKRTGEKVFLECVQDMDHENMFWYRQDPGLGLRLIYFSYDVKMKEKGDIPEGYSVSREKKERFSLILESASTNQTSMYLCASIPPLSEPWNEQFFGPGTRLTVL.

The genes are TRBV28 and TRBJ2-5; 7 bases are a match to TRBD1. V shed 7 bases and J 5 bases; nucleotides not matched to a gene: 4. The germline V gene encodes CDR1 MDHEN and CDR2 SYDVKM. This CDR3 region has 12 residues. CDR3 nucleotide sequence: TGTGCCAGCAAGGGGGCGCGGGAGACCCAGTACTTC. It codes for CASKGARETQYF.

The chain combines TRBV15 with TRBJ2-1; D ambiguous. The V gene lost 2 bases and the J gene lost 1 base, with 3 bases spanning the gap. Germline CDR1 reads LNHNV; CDR2 reads YYDKDF (reference sequence). This CDR3 has 13 amino acids. CDR3 coding DNA: TGTGCCACCAGCAGACCGTCCTACAATGAGCAGTTCTTC. Translation: CATSRPSYNEQFF. Full variable domain (rest looked up from reference TRBV15 and TRBJ2-1): DAMVIQNPRYQVTQFGKPVTLSCSQTLNHNVMYWYQQKSSQAPKLLFHYYDKDFNNEADTPDNFQSRRPNTSFCFLDIRSPGLGDTAMYLCATSRPSYNEQFFGPGTRLTVL.

The V gene is TRBV2, the J gene TRBJ1-2; TRBD1 agrees at 7 bases. The trim removed 4 bases at V and 3 bases at J, leaving 8 bases unmatched. The CDR3 has 15 residues. Germline V gene lookup returns CDR1 SNHLY and CDR2 FYNNEI. CDR3 nucleotides: TGTGCCAGCAGTGGTCCGGGGACAGCCTACTATGGCTACACCTTC. It specifies CASSGPGTAYYGYTF.

A remark on this clone: At one end, the junction sequence differs from germline, possibly due to a read error. The gene calls are TRBV30 and TRBJ2-1; maybe TRBD2 (6 bases). Germline CDR1 reads GTSNPN; CDR2 reads SVGIG (reference sequence). CDR3 size: 11 residues. CDR3 sequence reads: CAWSVLRDRIF. DNA of the CDR3: TGTGCCTGGAGTGTACTGCGGGATCGGATCTTC.

This clone was picked up a small number of times. V is TRBV6-1 and J is TRBJ2-7; a possible D gene is TRBD2 (5 bases). Germline V gene data show CDR1 as MNHNS and CDR2 as SASEGT. The V end lost 8 bases, the J end lost 3 bases, and 14 bases lay between the germline ends. The CDR3 spans 13 residues. CDR3 protein: CASSPWGDYEQYF. CDR3 nucleotides: TGTGCCAGCTCCCCGTGGGGAGACTACGAGCAGTACTTC.

This chain joins TRBV10-1 and TRBJ1-1; D is uncertain. Germline CDR1 is WNHNN and CDR2 is SYGVQD (reference sequence). Trimming shortened V by 0 bases and J by 0 bases, and 8 bases separated the two germline ends. The CDR3 covers 15 residues. The CDR3 protein is CASSESNGVNTEAFF. The CDR3 nucleotides are TGCGCCAGCAGTGAGTCGAACGGGGTGAACACTGAAGCTTTCTTT.

This clone has only one observation. This rearrangement joins TRBV7-9 to TRBJ2-3, with 7 positions matching TRBD2. Germline V lookup: CDR1 SEHNR, CDR2 FQNEAQ (reference sequence). The CDR3 is 15 amino acids. V gave up 7 bases and J gave up 5 bases; unmatched junction bases: 12. The CDR3 DNA follows: TGTGCCAGCACGGCCGGGAGGCCCGCCGGAGATACGCAGTATTTT. Residues: CASTAGRPAGDTQYF.